These T cell receptor beta chains were read from a single sample in a study of tumor-infiltrating lymphocytes in localized non-small cell lung cancer. Sequencing was performed with immunoSEQ multiplex PCR; in TCRdb, only in-frame clones are kept and a portion is missing. Of about 10,000 clones detected, approximately 77% appear once; the ten largest clones hold less than 25%. Material: lung tumor tissue. Receptor source: a human donor with non-small cell lung cancer. The CDR3 runs from the conserved cysteine through the conserved F or W. The D gene is left open where the match is weak. Clone sizes are given selectively: once, few, many, or a class where the clone is expanded.

J,size,V,D,CDR3,DNA
TRBJ1-1,NA,TRBV5-1,TRBD1,CASSSGQDPRGVDTEAFF,TGCGCCAGCAGCTCAGGACAGGACCCTCGCGGGGTGGACACTGAAGCTTTCTTT
TRBJ2-2,once,TRBV2,NA,CASAGSGGELFF,TGTGCCAGTGCCGGTAGTGGCGGGGAGCTGTTTTTT
TRBJ2-1,NA,TRBV6-5,NA,CASSYSTRHEQFF,TGTGCCAGCAGTTACTCGACGCGTCATGAGCAGTTCTTC
TRBJ1-5,NA,TRBV6-1,NA,CASRDPGPGGPQHF,TGTGCCAGCAGGGACCCGGGACCCGGGGGGCCCCAGCATTTT
TRBJ1-2,few,TRBV5-1,NA,CASSSQAGGNYGYTF,TGCGCCAGCAGCTCACAAGCGGGGGGGAACTATGGCTACACCTTC
TRBJ2-3,once,TRBV18,NA,CASSQNGGLGTQYF,TGTGCCAGCTCCCAAAACGGGGGGCTCGGTACGCAGTATTTT
TRBJ2-3,medium-sized,TRBV30,NA,CAWSSTGGAADTQYF,TGTGCCTGGAGTTCGACGGGGGGCGCGGCGGATACGCAGTATTTT
TRBJ2-2,NA,TRBV19,TRBD1,CASKGTGETGELFF,TGTGCCAGTAAGGGGACAGGGGAAACTGGGGAGCTGTTTTTT
TRBJ2-2,once,TRBV19,NA,CASSIDATTGELFF,TGTGCCAGTAGTATAGACGCAACCACCGGGGAGCTGTTTTTT
TRBJ2-7,once,TRBV7-8,NA,CASRPWGNSYEQYF,TGTGCCAGCAGGCCCTGGGGGAACTCCTACGAGCAGTACTTC
TRBJ2-7,NA,TRBV19,NA,CASSIGTGSYEQYF,TGTGCCAGTAGTATCGGTACAGGGTCCTACGAGCAGTACTTC
TRBJ2-7,NA,TRBV6-5,NA,CASSLNWDSPYEQYF,TGTGCCAGCAGCCTCAACTGGGACTCCCCCTACGAGCAGTACTTC
TRBJ1-6,NA,TRBV1,NA,CTSSQDGVERGRGGSPLHF,TGCACCAGCAGCCAAGATGGAGTGGAGAGGGGGAGAGGTGGTTCACCCCTCCACTTT
TRBJ1-1,NA,TRBV6-1,TRBD1,CASRGGQGRGTEAFF,TGTGCCAGCAGAGGGGGACAGGGAAGGGGCACTGAAGCTTTCTTT
TRBJ2-5,once,TRBV2,NA,CASSGRAVETQYF,TGTGCCAGCAGTGGTAGGGCAGTTGAGACCCAGTACTTC
TRBJ1-5,NA,TRBV4-2,NA,CASSQDPPRTTNQPQHF,TGTGCCAGCAGCCAAGATCCCCCCCGGACCACGAATCAGCCCCAGCATTTT
TRBJ2-2,few,TRBV5-6,TRBD2,CASSFLGRGTGELFF,TGTGCCAGCAGCTTCCTCGGGAGGGGCACCGGGGAGCTGTTTTTT
TRBJ2-5,NA,TRBV15,TRBD1,CATSPRQGMEYF,TGTGCCACCAGCCCCCGACAGGGCATGGAGTACTTC
TRBJ1-2,NA,TRBV5-1,TRBD1,CASSLRQGYGYTF,TGCGCCAGCAGCCTGCGACAGGGTTATGGCTACACCTTC
TRBJ1-1,hyperexpanded,TRBV6-5,NA,CASSSTYTEMNTEAFF,TGTGCCAGCAGTTCTACCTACACGGAAATGAACACTGAAGCTTTCTTT
TRBJ1-2,NA,TRBV5-6,TRBD1,CASSLLGQGASMGYTF,TGTGCCAGCAGCTTACTGGGACAGGGGGCGAGTATGGGCTACACCTTC
TRBJ2-2,few,TRBV7-2,NA,CASGRRDTGELFF,TGTGCCAGCGGCAGGCGGGACACCGGGGAGCTGTTTTTT
TRBJ2-7,NA,TRBV9,NA,CASSVGSRGEQYF,TGTGCCAGCAGCGTAGGGAGCAGGGGCGAGCAGTACTTC
TRBJ1-2,NA,TRBV29-1,NA,CSVRRGDGYTF,TGCAGCGTTCGTAGGGGGGATGGCTACACCTTC
TRBJ1-5,NA,TRBV2,NA,CASSEGTPRQPQHF,TGTGCCAGCAGTGAAGGGACACCCCGTCAGCCCCAGCATTTT
TRBJ1-1,NA,TRBV18,NA,CASSPPARNTEAFF,TGTGCCAGCTCACCACCAGCGCGGAACACTGAAGCTTTCTTT
TRBJ2-7,NA,TRBV5-1,NA,CASSSDSSTYEQYF,TGCGCCAGCAGTTCGGACAGTAGTACCTACGAGCAGTACTTC
TRBJ2-5,NA,TRBV15,NA,CATSSLRAGQPQYF,TGTGCCACCAGCAGCCTCAGGGCGGGACAGCCCCAGTACTTC
TRBJ1-5,NA,TRBV6-6,NA,CATENRDRPAQPQHF,TGTGCCACCGAGAATCGGGACCGCCCGGCCCAGCCCCAGCATTTT
TRBJ1-1,medium-sized,TRBV27,NA,CASRNDLNTEAFF,TGTGCCAGCAGAAATGATTTGAACACTGAAGCTTTCTTT
TRBJ2-1,NA,TRBV2,NA,CASKTDSNEQFF,TGTGCCAGCAAAACCGACTCAAATGAGCAGTTCTTC
TRBJ2-3,once,TRBV5-1,NA,CASSLAAPFTDTQYF,TGCGCCAGCAGCTTGGCGGCACCCTTCACAGATACGCAGTATTTT
TRBJ1-2,NA,TRBV19,NA,CASSAQGSRDGYTF,TGTGCCAGTAGCGCACAGGGCTCACGGGATGGCTACACCTTC
TRBJ1-1,NA,TRBV19,TRBD1,CASIRDRGFTEAFF,TGTGCCAGTATACGGGACAGGGGGTTCACTGAAGCTTTCTTT